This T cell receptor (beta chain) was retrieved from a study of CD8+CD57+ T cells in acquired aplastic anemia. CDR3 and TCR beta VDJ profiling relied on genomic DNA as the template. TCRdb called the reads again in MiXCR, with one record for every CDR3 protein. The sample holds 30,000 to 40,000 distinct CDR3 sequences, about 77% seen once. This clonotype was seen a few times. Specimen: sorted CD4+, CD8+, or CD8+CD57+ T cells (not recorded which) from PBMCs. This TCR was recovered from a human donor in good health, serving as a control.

CDR3 amino acids: CAWSRIGGRDGYTF. CDR3 bases: TGTGCCTGGAGTCGGATAGGGGGCAGGGATGGCTACACCTTC. J is TRBJ1-2 and V is TRBV30; the match to TRBD1 covers 7 bases. Germline-derived CDR1 and CDR2 are GTSNPN and SVGIG (reference sequence). The CDR3 spans 14 residues. V lost 2 bases to trimming and J lost 6 bases; unmatched junction nucleotides: 9.